The clone carrying this T cell receptor beta chain was observed a handful of times. The sample originates from a study of T cells in Graves' hyperthyroidism and ophthalmopathy. TCR beta CDR3 regions were amplified from RNA. First-round RT-PCR of the TCR CDR3 relied on the HTBI primer set. In TCRdb, the multiplex PCR reads were re-called with MiXCR into one record per CDR3 protein. The table has 380,000 or so distinct CDR3 sequences, about 13% seen once. Per germline, CDR1 SQVTM and CDR2 ANQGSEA. V lost 4 bases to trimming and J lost 4 bases, with 14 bases between them. The length of the CDR3 is 13 residues. Thyroid ultrasound and orbital computed tomography, with clinical symptoms and serum thyroxine and TRAb, informed diagnoses.

Sequenced: blood. The sequence derives from a man aged 25 to 40 with Graves' hyperthyroidism that later progressed to Graves' ophthalmopathy. V is TRBV29-1 and J is TRBJ2-7; tentative D call: TRBD2 (5 bases). Written as DNA, the CDR3 is TGCAGCGTTGGGGCTGCGGGCTCGTACGAGCAGTACTTC. Translation: CSVGAAGSYEQYF.